This record looks at one TCR beta chain sequence and its context. This clone's antigen is unknown. No base-level quality is on record; no much larger clone is a single base apart. Using the deep immunoSEQ assay, TCR CDR3 regions were amplified from genomic DNA by multiplex PCR. For each cell subset, the extracted genomic DNA was distributed evenly across all wells of several immunoSEQ 96-well plates, and each plate served as one replicate. For sorted subsets, about 210 ng of genomic DNA, equivalent to tens of thousands of T cell genomes, went into each replicate PCR. Purified libraries were measured with a Qubit 3.0 fluorometer, size-checked on a Bioanalyzer 2100, and measured again with the KAPA Library Quantification kit. Each immunoSEQ 96-well plate was sequenced on its own single-read 150-cycle Illumina NextSeq 550 flow cell. In the source study's methods: Because only junctional sequences without quality scores were contained in the immunoSEQ output, filtering matching that applied to full-length reads could not be performed. To assign V/J genes and CDR3, sequences were annotated using PyIR, a Python wrapper for IgBLAST v1.9, with IMGT germline references. Reads with weak V/J assignments (E-value above 1e-6), missing CDR3, stop codons, out-of-frame junctions, or ambiguous translated residues were removed. V3J clonotypes were defined by identical inferred V gene, J gene, and CDR3 amino acid sequence. Percentage overlap between repertoires was computed as shared unique clonotypes divided by the size of the smaller repertoire. Richness of each repertoire was evaluated using RTK rarefaction, the Chao1 estimator, and Recon v2.1 estimates of unobserved clonotypes. OLGA was used to compute generation probabilities for all TCRbeta clonotypes that the gDNA method yielded from several donors. TCRdb retrieved this table from immuneACCESS and kept in-frame rearrangements only. Not all clones are present; in checked studies, unresolved V genes account for under half, and no reason is known for the remainder. V and J calls and clone size are those listed in that table; D and trimming were worked out from the DNA. The sample yields about 2 million clones; over 85% were counted once. The ten largest make up around 1.2% of the sample.

The CDR3 runs 16 residues from the cysteine to the phenylalanine. Left in the record is the CDR3 DNA by itself, 48 bases read in frame from the first base. The germline V gene (reference sequence) specifies MNHEY as CDR1 and SMNVEV as CDR2. V loses 7 bases at its end and J loses 1 base; junction bases beyond the gene matches: 1. The record originates from a study of shared clonotypes between healthy human individuals (TCRdb year 2020). Study-level background: Two women and a few men aged 18 to 49 years were included in the cohort. For each donor, CD4 naive and CD4 memory were each given three plates, CD8 naive was given two plates, and CD8 memory was given one plate. Each donor's leukapheresis produced roughly between about 0.8 and 8.9 billion PBMCs. Different laboratories and diverse techniques were used to prepare libraries and sequence TCR repertoires, to increase sequencing depth and limit assay-specific biases. Blood TCR repertoires of a handful of healthy adults were deeply sequenced to estimate repertoire size and the extent of clonotype sharing between individuals.

CD8 naive samples were CD45RO-negative cells positively selected for CCR7, giving a CD45RA+CCR7+ population that excluded TemRA cells. Healthy HIV-negative adults with no recently reported acute infections or vaccinations were included as donors. Every donor was a Caucasian adult residing in Nashville, Tennessee, USA. Blood was obtained by leukapheresis, after which PBMCs were separated by Ficoll-Histopaque density gradient centrifugation and cryopreserved in liquid nitrogen vapor phase. Purity and quantity of every magnetically sorted T cell population were checked by analytical flow cytometry. Genomic DNA was isolated from each sorted fraction and quantified by UV absorbance on a Nanodrop 2000c. Paper-wide results and their limitations: Because the study included only a small number of donors, the genetic and exposure-history diversity represented was limited. Based on pairwise subsampling, the degree of clonotype sharing among donors was expected to be affected by sequencing depth. Larger estimated clonotype richness was generally found for naive subsets than for memory subsets. Sampling was restricted to blood, and TCR repertoires in tissues likely differ from the TCR repertoires found in blood. Incomplete sequencing was indicated by rarefaction of sorted-subset datasets, despite the large sequencing depth. Compared with non-shared clonotypes, clonotypes shared by all four sorted-subset donors had higher generation probabilities. Across a handful of donors, approximately 4.6% of naive CD4, roughly 3.5% of naive CD8, roughly 2.2% of memory CD4, and approximately 0.42% of memory CD8 clonotypes were shared.

Recombination connected TRBV27 to TRBJ2-2, and TRBD2 matches 15 of the central bases. The specimen sequenced was naive CD8+ T cells sorted from blood. In the paper's terms, the cell subset or site label means: CD45RA+CCR7+. This TCR was recovered from a man between 18 and 35 years old in good health. The CDR3 region has the sequence CASTGLAGGNTGELFF. The nucleotide sequence is TGTGCCAGCACGGGACTAGCGGGAGGGAACACCGGGGAGCTGTTTTTT.